This T cell receptor (beta chain) was identified in a study of blood T cell repertoires in COVID-19. All enrollees were roughly 18 to 100 years old and from fewer than 25 US areas. Cohort assignment relied on participant-reported clinical history. Exposed enrollees had met someone with a PCR-confirmed or clinician-diagnosed COVID-19 case at some point within the 2 weeks before study entry. Profiling relied on immunoSEQ multiplex PCR, and the TCRdb table lists in-frame clones only, not all of them. The table lists some 340,000 clones, roughly 90% of them singletons. Sequencing was done on a sample of PBMCs or T cells enriched from blood (not recorded which). The sequence was collected from a woman aged 25-40 years who had been exposed to COVID-19.

The CDR3 here is CASSDTGASSYGYTF. The CDR3 DNA sequence: TGTGCCAGTAGTGATACAGGGGCGTCCTCCTATGGCTACACCTTC. V is TRBV19 and J is TRBJ1-2, with TRBD1 identical over 7 bases. With 5 bases clipped from V and 4 bases from J, the junction kept 10 bases outside the gene matches. Germline values: CDR1 LNHDA, CDR2 SQIVND (reference sequence). CDR3 length equals 15 residues.